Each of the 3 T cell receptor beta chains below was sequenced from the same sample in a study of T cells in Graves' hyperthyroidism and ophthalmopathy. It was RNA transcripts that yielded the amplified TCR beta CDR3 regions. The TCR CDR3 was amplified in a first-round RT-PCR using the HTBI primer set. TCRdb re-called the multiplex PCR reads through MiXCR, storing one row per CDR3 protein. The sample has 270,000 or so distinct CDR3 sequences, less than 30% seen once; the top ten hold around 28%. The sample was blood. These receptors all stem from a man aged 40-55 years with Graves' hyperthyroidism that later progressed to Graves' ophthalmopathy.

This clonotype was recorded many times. This chain's CDR3 is CASSLDGFMNTEAFF. CDR3 in DNA: TGCGCCAGCAGCTTGGACGGATTTATGAACACTGAAGCTTTCTTT. The chain employs TRBV5-1 and TRBJ1-1, with D unclear. Germline CDR1 SGHRS, CDR2 YFSETQ. V gave up 0 bases and J gave up 0 bases, with 9 bases separating them. This CDR3 spans 15 amino acids.

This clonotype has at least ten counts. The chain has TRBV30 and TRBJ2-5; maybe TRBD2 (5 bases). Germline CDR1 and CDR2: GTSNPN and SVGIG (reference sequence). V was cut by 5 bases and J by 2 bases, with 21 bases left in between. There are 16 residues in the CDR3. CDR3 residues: CAWGFRSTGRQETQYF. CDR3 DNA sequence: TGTGCCTGGGGGTTCAGATCGACGGGAAGGCAAGAGACCCAGTACTTC.

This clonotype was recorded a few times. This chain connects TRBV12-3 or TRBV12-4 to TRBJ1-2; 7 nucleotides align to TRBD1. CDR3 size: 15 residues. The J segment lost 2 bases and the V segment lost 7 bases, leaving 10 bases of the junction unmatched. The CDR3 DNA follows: TGTGCCAGCAACCGGGGACAGATACTAAACTATGGCTACACCTTC. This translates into CASNRGQILNYGYTF.